Below, one T cell receptor beta chain is given with its context. The antigen remains undetermined. As defined, naive CD8 cells were CD45RO-negative and positively selected for CCR7, with terminally differentiated effector memory CD45RA+ cells excluded. Germline V lookup: CDR1 SGHNT, CDR2 YENEEA. The CDR3 has 16 amino acids. Between the trimmed V and J ends, which lost 1 base and 5 bases, there was a span of 14 bases. An even split of each subset's genomic DNA across several immunoSEQ plates was performed. Approximately 220 ng DNA, about 28,000 T cell genomes, went into each sorted-subset replicate PCR. Libraries were prepared by immunoSEQ multiplex PCR; TCRdb keeps only in-frame clonotypes and omits some of them. The sample consists of some 740,000 clones, over 90% of them appearing once. This sample stems from a study of shared clonotypes between healthy human individuals. Study findings and constraints: Rarefaction showed sorted-subset sequencing was incomplete despite large depth.

Sequencing used naive CD8+ T cells sorted from blood. V gene TRBV11-3 combines with J gene TRBJ2-2; maybe TRBD1 (5 bases). This TCR derives from a man younger than 45 in good health. The CDR3 region is CASSLGPRVGTGELFF. The CDR3 coding sequence is TGTGCCAGCAGCTTAGGCCCCAGGGTTGGTACCGGGGAGCTGTTTTTT.